The following is a T cell receptor (beta chain) sequence with its context. As yet, its antigen is unknown. The V gene's germline CDR1 is MNHNY and CDR2 SVGAGI (reference sequence). V was trimmed by 2 bases and J by 8 bases, leaving 4 bases between them. This CDR3 has 11 residues. The sample belongs to a study of blood T cells in healthy people across ages. Primers used in a second PCR of roughly 6 to 11 cycles were a sample-barcoded 5' primer and a J-beta primer mix. MiXCR, applied by TCRdb to the 5' RACE reads, yields one record per CDR3 protein. The repertoire has 800,000 or so distinct CDR3 sequences, around 25% of them found once; the top ten carry approximately 4%. Study conclusions and caveats: Older age went with lower TCR beta diversity per million T cells, in a roughly linear way.

Each sample used at least 7 million PBMCs. These data also formed part of another study, on T cells of mothers and their children. This second report adds: Healthy Caucasian mothers, a few in number, and their six children were the donors.

The V call is TRBV6-6, the J call TRBJ2-1; D unresolved. The source is a boy younger than 18 in good health. Material for sequencing was blood. CDR3 loop: CASSYTDEQFF. The CDR3 DNA sequence: TGTGCCAGCAGTTACACGGATGAGCAGTTCTTC.